This T cell receptor (beta chain) was recorded in a study of vaccination effects on CD4 cells after COVID-19. Study background: Sample collection from a couple of convalescent patients occurred 16 days and one week before vaccination. Regarding the study as a whole: Convalescent patients were few in the study, and early post-infection timepoints were absent.

This clone came up once. Its antigen is not known. Profiled with immunoSEQ multiplex PCR; TCRdb holds only in-frame clones, not every one. The sample records about 20,000 clones, roughly 80% being singletons. ViraFEST assay sequencing came after antigen-specific CD4+ T cells were expanded with viral peptide pools. Around day 10 of culture, CD4+ T cells were separated out. This person caught SARS-CoV-2 sometime from March to December 2020, and PCR testing confirmed the infection. Both day 3 and day 7 saw half the medium replaced with IL-2 medium. The germline V gene has CDR1 SGHTA and CDR2 FQGNSA. CDR3 length: 14 residues. J gave up 7 bases and V 5 bases, and 5 bases lay outside the gene matches.

This receptor was identified in a human donor who had a prior SARS-CoV-2 infection. The V and J genes are TRBV7-2 and TRBJ1-4; 9 bases fit TRBD1. The specimen comprised CD4+ T cells from PBMCs cultured with a peptide pool, sampled before COVID-19 vaccination. The CDR3 is CASSRGQGGEKLFF. As DNA, the CDR3 is TGTGCCAGCAGCCGGGGACAGGGAGGTGAAAAACTGTTTTTT.